The present T cell receptor beta chain was sequenced within a study of T cell responses to AZD1222 COVID-19 vaccine (dated by TCRdb to 2020 to 2023). Some background on the complete study: AZD1222 recipients given second doses at about 4 weeks or at about 12 weeks were pooled, since spike-specific TCR depth and breadth were not found to differ between the two schedules. TCR sequencing was performed for roughly 250 trial participants, of whom some 200 were given two doses of AZD1222 and approximately 25 were given two doses of MenACWY control vaccine. Trial participants were enrolled by age into 18-55, 56-69 and 70-plus year subgroups, with about 150, 27 and 61 TCR-sequenced participants respectively. General conclusions and limits of the study: Most participants were white British and females outnumbered males, and the authors suggested that clonal diversity may have been underestimated. The whole spike protein was spanned by vaccine-associated CD4 TCRs, and dominant responses were seen in regions 160-218 and 743-854. Only six or seven AZD1222 recipients were SARS-CoV-2 seropositive at baseline, limiting conclusions about previously exposed vaccinees. Reportedly, almost half of the unique spike-specific TCRs recognized epitopes lying outside the regions that are mutated in the B.1.351 and B.1.1.7 variants. Spike-specific TCR breadth and depth rose significantly after two AZD1222 doses compared with day 0 and with MenACWY recipients. The 56-69-year group was small, and its depth increase did not reach significance, likely because of low power. Because no samples from the day 14 peak response were available, repertoires could be characterized only after the peak T cell response.

The CDR3 regions of human TCRbeta chains were subjected to immunosequencing. The published analysis was carried out like this. TCRs in the repertoires were matched against a reference library of SARS-CoV-2-specific TCRs that had been generated with the MIRA antigen-specificity platform. Breadth was defined as the fraction of unique TCRs that were SARS-CoV-2-associated, and depth was defined as the fraction of total T cells that were SARS-CoV-2-associated. Using the MIRA data, every spike-specific TCR was mapped to the spike region that the TCR reacted to and assigned to either a CD4 or a CD8 class. Log10-transformed breadth and depth values were compared by one-way ANOVA with Sidak's multiple comparisons tests. In TCRdb, the immuneACCESS table is reduced to in-frame sequences with V and J assigned. These tables do not hold every clone; where another copy was compared, an unresolved V gene accounts for under half, and the others remain unexplained. V, J and clone size were drawn from that table, and D and trimming were deduced from the DNA. The sample table contains more than 85,000 clones; only one count was recorded for approximately 91% of them. Around a sixth of the sample is in the top ten clones.

This sample's time point label indicates: baseline before first vaccination. The vaccinee samples were drawn from two UK trials, COV001 and COV002, one of which was a single-blind randomized controlled phase 2/3 trial testing AZD1222 (ChAdOx1 nCoV-19) in healthy adults. For TCRbeta chain sequencing, PBMC samples from trial participants were taken at day 0 and at day 28 after the second dose. As for this clone: Its antigen target is currently unknown. No base quality information exists; no much larger clone differs at one position.

Measured from the cysteine to the phenylalanine, the CDR3 is 12 residues long. Only the CDR3 DNA is retained, 36 bases long and in frame from the first base. V is shortened by 8 bases, J by 3 bases, and the region joining them spans 7 bases. CDR1 and CDR2 are read off the germline V gene as MNHEY and SVGAGI. Sequencing used peripheral blood, obtained on day 0 of AZD1222 vaccination. This chain is built from TRBV6-5 and TRBJ2-2, with no reliable assignment of the D segment. The TCR sequence derives from an adult in good health. At the DNA level, the sequence is TGTGCCAGCCACGGGTACACCGGGGAGCTGTTTTTT. It translates to CASHGYTGELFF.